The sample holds a few counts of the clone carrying this T cell receptor (beta chain). The V end lost 4 bases, the J end lost 4 bases, and 7 bases lay between the germline ends. This CDR3 region has 12 residues. The V gene's germline CDR1 is PRHDT and CDR2 FYEKMQ (reference sequence). Using unique molecular identifiers, the investigators prepared the TCRbeta library. One entry per CDR3 protein, called by TCRdb with MiXCR from the PCR reads. The profile shows more than 450,000 distinct CDR3 sequences, about 17% of them singletons. The entry originates in a study of T-cell reconstitution after alpha-beta-depleted transplantation in children.

This chain joins TRBV13 and TRBJ1-2; unclear D gene. Material: PBMCs from the stem cell graft donor, obtained from the stem cell graft. This sequence was found in a human donor who donated a stem cell graft to a child with acute lymphoblastic leukemia. CDR3 region: CASSSRLYGYTF. CDR3 bases: TGTGCCAGCAGCTCACGGCTCTATGGCTACACCTTC.